A single sample is the source of the 32 T cell receptor beta chains below, sequenced in a study of shared clonotypes between healthy human individuals. CD45RO-negative, CCR7-positively selected cells formed the naive CD8 fraction, excluding terminally differentiated effector memory CD45RA+ cells. Measured with immunoSEQ multiplex PCR; TCRdb has only the in-frame clones, and not every one. The sample includes roughly 2 million clones, about 95% seen only once; the top ten take roughly 1%. The sample was naive CD8+ T cells sorted from blood. The origin of the receptors is a man in his late teens or twenties in good health.

This clone was counted once. This sequence joins TRBV2 and TRBJ2-2; tentative D call: TRBD2 (5 bases). V was pared by 5 bases and J by 3 bases, with 13 bases between. Germline V CDR1 and CDR2: SNHLY, FYNNEI. The CDR3 consists of 15 residues. CDR3 protein: CASSLILGHTGELFF. In DNA, the CDR3 is TGTGCCAGCAGTCTCATACTAGGACACACCGGGGAGCTGTTTTTT. Complete variable domain (other parts from reference TRBV2 and TRBJ2-2): EPEVTQTPSHQVTQMGQEVILRCVPISNHLYFYWYRQILGQKVEFLVSFYNNEISEKSEIFDDQFSVERPDGSNFTLKIRSTKLEDSAMYFCASSLILGHTGELFFGEGSRLTVL.

V gene TRBV11-2 combines with J gene TRBJ1-2, with TRBD1 matching over 7 bases. Germline V gene data show CDR1 as SGHAT and CDR2 as FQNNGV. The CDR3 covers 14 residues. After removal of 2 bases from V and 4 bases from J, the junction contained 4 bases not matched to a gene. The CDR3 spells CASSLKTGPYGYTF. CDR3 coding DNA: TGTGCCAGCAGCTTAAAGACAGGGCCCTATGGCTACACCTTC.

The V and J genes are TRBV7-9 and TRBJ2-3; perhaps TRBD2 as D (5 bases). The germline CDR1 and CDR2 sequences are SEHNR and FQNEAQ (reference sequence). The length of the CDR3 is 11 residues. V was trimmed by 10 bases and J by 5 bases, leaving 10 bases between them. CDR3 protein: CATAAGDTQYF. Here the CDR3 DNA reads TGTGCCACTGCGGCGGGAGATACGCAGTATTTT.

This sequence joins TRBV5-6 and TRBJ2-2, with a possible D match to TRBD1 (6 bases). This CDR3 comprises 17 residues. Germline V gives CDR1 SGHDT, CDR2 YYEEEE. Trimming cost V 0 bases and J 0 bases, with 12 bases left between them. The DNA for the CDR3 is TGTGCCAGCAGCTTGGAAGGGGCAGGGGCGAACACCGGGGAGCTGTTTTTT. Protein: CASSLEGAGANTGELFF.

Notes on this clone: Other DNA sequences of this sample code for an identical CDR3. The gene calls are TRBV27 and TRBJ1-1, with D hard to call. Germline CDR1 is MNHEY and CDR2 is SMNVEV (reference sequence). The CDR3 consists of 11 residues. V shed 3 bases and J shed 7 bases, with 6 bases lying between them. In DNA, the CDR3 is TGTGCCAGCAGTTTGGGTAGTGAAGCTTTCTTT. Translating gives CASSLGSEAFF.

J is TRBJ1-2 and V is TRBV6-1, with 10 bases aligning to TRBD1. CDR3 size: 14 residues. With 3 bases clipped from V and 7 bases from J, the junction kept 5 bases outside the gene matches. The germline CDR1 and CDR2 sequences are MNHNS and SASEGT. CDR3 nucleotide sequence: TGTGCCAGCAGTGACCCGGGACAGGGGCTTGGCTACACCTTC. Its translation is CASSDPGQGLGYTF.

V is TRBV7-9 and J is TRBJ2-3, with TRBD2 identical over 9 bases. From germline, CDR1 is SEHNR and CDR2 FQNEAQ (reference sequence). V lost 2 bases to trimming and J lost 0 bases; unmatched junction nucleotides: 12. This CDR3 region has 19 residues. The CDR3: CASSLPSGAGGSSTDTQYF. In DNA form, the CDR3 reads TGTGCCAGCAGCTTACCCTCGGGGGCGGGAGGGTCTAGCACAGATACGCAGTATTTT.

The chain has TRBV27 and TRBJ2-1; D is tentatively TRBD1 or TRBD2 (5 bases each). V dropped 7 bases and J dropped 2 bases, with 12 bases sitting between them. The CDR3 spans 14 residues. Germline assignment: CDR1 MNHEY and CDR2 SMNVEV (reference sequence). The CDR3 DNA reads TGTGCCAGCACCGGGACGGGGACCTACAATGAGCAGTTCTTC. Protein: CASTGTGTYNEQFF.

This chain uses TRBV6-1 with TRBJ2-3; the match to TRBD2 covers 8 bases. CDR1 MNHNS and CDR2 SASEGT come from the germline V gene. This CDR3 region has 19 residues. V trimming: 0 bases; J trimming: 0 bases; junction bases outside the gene matches: 11. The CDR3 here is CASSEAFPGGIPSTDTQYF. The CDR3 DNA reads as TGTGCCAGCAGTGAAGCGTTCCCGGGAGGGATCCCTAGCACAGATACGCAGTATTTT.

The chain links TRBV30 to TRBJ2-7, with 7 bases lining up with TRBD1. V shed 5 bases, J shed 0 bases, and the junction held 4 bases outside the gene matches. The CDR3 runs 13 residues. In germline, CDR1 is GTSNPN, CDR2 SVGIG (reference sequence). CDR3 in DNA: TGTGCCTGGGTGGGACAGCCCTCCTACGAGCAGTACTTC. This codes for CAWVGQPSYEQYF.

In its sample, this clone was seen once. The chain uses TRBV25-1 and TRBJ2-1, with D possibly matching TRBD1 (6 bases). Trimming left V 3 bases short and J 3 bases short, with 9 bases between. CDR3 length equals 14 residues. CDR1 and CDR2 (germline): MGHDK, SYGVNS. CDR3 in DNA: TGTGCCAGCAGTGACCAAGGGGGCTACAATGAGCAGTTCTTC. It codes for CASSDQGGYNEQFF.

This chain connects TRBV5-4 to TRBJ2-1, with a possible D match to TRBD2 (6 bases). This CDR3 comprises 16 residues. Germline CDR1 reads SGHNT; CDR2 reads YYREEE (reference sequence). The V and J ends lost 0 bases and 0 bases respectively, with 10 bases between them. DNA of the CDR3: TGTGCCAGCAGCTTGGACGCGGGGAGCTCCTACAATGAGCAGTTCTTC. This translates into CASSLDAGSSYNEQFF.

The chain joins TRBV30 to TRBJ2-7; D is uncertain. Germline CDR1 GTSNPN, CDR2 SVGIG (reference sequence). V lost 1 base and J lost 6, with 19 bases in between. This CDR3 spans 15 amino acids. The CDR3 nucleotides read TGTGCCTGGAGTGGACCGTCAGGATCAGGCAGCGAGCAGTACTTC. Residues: CAWSGPSGSGSEQYF. Drawing the rest from reference TRBV30 and TRBJ2-7, the complete variable domain is SQTIHQWPATLVQPVGSPLSLECTVEGTSNPNLYWYRQAAGRGLQLLFYSVGIGQISSEVPQNLSASRPQDRQFILSSKKLLLSDSGFYLCAWSGPSGSGSEQYFGPGTRLTVT.

This chain uses TRBV6-6 with TRBJ2-5, with D perhaps being TRBD1 or TRBD2 (5 bases each). The V and J ends lost 5 bases and 5 bases respectively, with 18 bases between them. In germline, CDR1 is MNHNY, CDR2 SVGAGI (reference sequence). This CDR3 has 15 amino acids. In nucleotides, the CDR3 is TGTGCCAGCAGTGTGGGGGACGTTGCATCCGAGACCCAGTACTTC. Translated, it gives CASSVGDVASETQYF.

Comment on this clone: The same CDR3 is also encoded by other DNA sequences in this sample. The DNA for the CDR3 is TGTGCCAGCAGTTACTCAGACGGGTATACTGAAGCTTTCTTT. It yields the protein CASSYSDGYTEAFF. This rearrangement joins TRBV6-5 to TRBJ1-1; D remains unclear. CDR1 MNHEY and CDR2 SVGAGI come from the germline V gene. This CDR3 region has 14 residues. Deletions cut 0 bases from V and 5 bases from J, with 10 bases between.

V usage is TRBV10-1 and J usage is TRBJ2-7, with TRBD1 matching 7 bases. CDR1 and CDR2 (germline): WNHNN, SYGVQD (reference sequence). The V and J ends lost 4 bases and 3 bases, in that order; junction bases with no gene match: 3. The CDR3 sequence is 13 residues long. Written as DNA, the CDR3 is TGCGCCAGCAGTGTTGGACAGGACTACGAGCAGTACTTC. As protein: CASSVGQDYEQYF.

The rearrangement links TRBV9 to TRBJ2-7, with 12 bases aligning to TRBD2. CDR3 length: 15 amino acids. With V trimmed by 4 bases and J by 2 bases, 4 bases remained unmatched. Germline values: CDR1 SGDLS, CDR2 YYNGEE. CDR3: CASSHRTSGTYEQYF. The CDR3 nucleotides are TGTGCCAGCAGCCACCGGACTAGCGGGACCTACGAGCAGTACTTC.

The chain uses TRBV2 and TRBJ2-3; D is unresolved. The CDR3 sequence is 14 residues long. V lost 6 bases and J lost 2, with 12 bases in between. Per germline, CDR1 SNHLY and CDR2 FYNNEI. CDR3 in amino acids: CASRGTDLTDTQYF. The CDR3 coding sequence is TGTGCCAGCAGGGGTACAGACCTCACAGATACGCAGTATTTT. Drawing the rest from reference TRBV2 and TRBJ2-3, the complete variable domain is EPEVTQTPSHQVTQMGQEVILRCVPISNHLYFYWYRQILGQKVEFLVSFYNNEISEKSEIFDDQFSVERPDGSNFTLKIRSTKLEDSAMYFCASRGTDLTDTQYFGPGTRLTVL.

The chain joins TRBV5-4 to TRBJ1-2; D gene unclear. V was shortened by 6 bases and J by 7 bases, with 16 bases between the two germline ends. CDR3 length equals 13 residues. CDR1 and CDR2 from the germline V gene are SGHNT and YYREEE (reference sequence). CDR3: CASTMGFMSGYTF. The DNA of the CDR3 is TGTGCCAGCACCATGGGATTTATGAGTGGCTACACCTTC.

As for this clone: The sample contains more than one DNA sequence encoding this CDR3. The chain couples TRBV13 to TRBJ2-7, with 11 bases lining up with TRBD2. V trimming: 4 bases; J trimming: 2 bases; junction bases outside the gene matches: 4. This CDR3 is built from 15 residues. Per germline, CDR1 PRHDT and CDR2 FYEKMQ (reference sequence). This chain's CDR3 is CASSSGLAGTYEQYF. Here the CDR3 DNA reads TGTGCCAGCAGCTCCGGACTAGCGGGCACCTACGAGCAGTACTTC.

The chain is built from TRBV28 and TRBJ2-3; D gene ambiguous. CDR1 is MDHEN, CDR2 SYDVKM, per germline. The CDR3 length is 13 residues. V shed 7 bases and J shed 3 bases, with 11 bases lying between them. The CDR3 coding sequence is TGTGCCAGCATTCGAAAAGATACAGATACGCAGTATTTT. It is translated as CASIRKDTDTQYF. Together with reference TRBV28 and TRBJ2-3, the CDR3 gives the full variable domain: DVKVTQSSRYLVKRTGEKVFLECVQDMDHENMFWYRQDPGLGLRLIYFSYDVKMKEKGDIPEGYSVSREKKERFSLILESASTNQTSMYLCASIRKDTDTQYFGPGTRLTVL.

This sequence joins TRBV6-5 and TRBJ2-2, with D perhaps TRBD1 (7 bases). Germline V CDR1 and CDR2: MNHEY, SVGAGI. V lost 2 bases, J lost 8 bases, and 18 bases lay in between. This CDR3 spans 16 amino acids. The CDR3 spells CASSYGWQGGSGELFF. The CDR3 region has the DNA TGTGCCAGCAGTTACGGATGGCAGGGGGGAAGTGGGGAGCTGTTTTTT.

This clone has just one count. The rearrangement uses TRBV6-5 and TRBJ2-7; D gene ambiguous. V lost 0 bases to trimming and J lost 0 bases, with 12 bases between them. CDR1 MNHEY and CDR2 SVGAGI come from the germline V gene. The CDR3 has 16 residues. The CDR3 nucleotides read TGTGCCAGCAGTTACTCTTCTGGCCACCACTCCTACGAGCAGTACTTC. Residues: CASSYSSGHHSYEQYF.

The V gene is TRBV10-3, the J gene TRBJ2-2; D is possibly TRBD2 (5 bases). The length of the CDR3 is 11 residues. The germline V gene has CDR1 ENHRY and CDR2 SYGVKD. V gave up 9 bases and J gave up 6 bases, with 8 bases separating them. The CDR3, as DNA: TGTGCCATGGACGGGGCCGGGGAGCTGTTTTTT. Amino acid sequence: CAMDGAGELFF.

The chain combines TRBV27 with TRBJ2-7; D is uncertain. The CDR3 totals 15 residues. The ends were cut back, 4 bases at V and 5 bases at J, with 18 bases in the middle. Germline-derived CDR1 and CDR2 are MNHEY and SMNVEV (reference sequence). The CDR3 is CASSYGLGSSDEQYF. Written as DNA, the CDR3 is TGTGCCAGCAGTTACGGCCTAGGGTCATCCGACGAGCAGTACTTC.

The chain couples TRBV4-1 to TRBJ2-7, with D possibly being TRBD2 (5 bases). Between the trimmed V and J ends, which lost 6 bases and 6 bases, there was a span of 12 bases. CDR3 size: 12 residues. CDR1 is MGHRA and CDR2 is YSYEKL in the germline V gene. The CDR3 reads CASSLAGAEQYF. DNA of the CDR3: TGCGCCAGCAGTCTTGCGGGTGCCGAGCAGTACTTC.

CDR3 coding DNA: TGCGCCAGCAGCTTGGCTAGCGGGCCTCAAGAGACCCAGTACTTC. Translation gives CASSLASGPQETQYF. This chain connects TRBV5-1 to TRBJ2-5, with 8 bases identical to TRBD2. The ends lost 0 bases at V and 2 bases at J; junction bases unmatched: 3. Germline V gives CDR1 SGHRS, CDR2 YFSETQ. This CDR3 is built from 15 residues.

This chain joins TRBV7-9 and TRBJ2-7; D perhaps matches TRBD2 (5 bases). This CDR3 contains 13 residues. V was trimmed by 8 bases and J by 0 bases, leaving 11 bases between them. In germline, CDR1 is SEHNR, CDR2 FQNEAQ (reference sequence). CDR3 sequence (DNA): TGTGCCAGCGAGGGTCCTGACTCCTACGAGCAGTACTTC. Its translation is CASEGPDSYEQYF. Full variable domain (rest looked up from reference TRBV7-9 and TRBJ2-7): DTGVSQNPRHKITKRGQNVTFRCDPISEHNRLYWYRQTLGQGPEFLTYFQNEAQLEKSRLLSDRFSAERPKGSFSTLEIQRTEQGDSAMYLCASEGPDSYEQYFGPGTRLTVT.

The rearrangement joins TRBV6-5 to TRBJ2-2; 9 positions agree with TRBD1. The trim removed 5 bases at V and 4 bases at J, leaving 5 bases unmatched. Germline V gene data show CDR1 as MNHEY and CDR2 as SVGAGI. There are 15 residues in the CDR3. CDR3 DNA: TGTGCCAGCAGTGCCGGGACAGGGATCACCGGGGAGCTGTTTTTT. Translating it yields CASSAGTGITGELFF.

The chain couples TRBV18 to TRBJ2-7; TRBD1 agrees at 9 bases. In germline, CDR1 is KGHSH, CDR2 LQKENI. The length of the CDR3 is 15 residues. The V segment lost 6 bases and the J segment 5 bases; nucleotides outside the gene matches: 11. The CDR3 DNA reads as TGTGCCAGCTCTTCTGAGCGGACAGGGGTGGACGAGCAGTACTTC. Amino acid sequence: CASSSERTGVDEQYF. The full variable domain, its missing parts supplied by reference TRBV18 and TRBJ2-7, is NAGVMQNPRHLVRRRGQEARLRCSPMKGHSHVYWYRQLPEEGLKFMVYLQKENIIDESGMPKERFSAEFPKEGPSILRIQQVVRGDSAAYFCASSSERTGVDEQYFGPGTRLTVT.

J is TRBJ2-7 and V is TRBV10-3, with D tentatively TRBD1 or TRBD2 (5 bases each). With 4 bases removed from V and 2 bases from J, the gap between germline ends came to 15 bases. Germline CDR1 reads ENHRY; CDR2 reads SYGVKD. The CDR3 consists of 15 residues. CDR3: CAISVPGEGPYEQYF. The CDR3 DNA follows: TGTGCCATCAGTGTACCGGGTGAGGGGCCCTACGAGCAGTACTTC.

The V and J genes are TRBV4-1 and TRBJ1-2, with D possibly TRBD1 on 5 matching bases. This CDR3 contains 14 residues. V dropped 0 bases and J dropped 8 bases, with 13 bases sitting between them. The germline gives CDR1 MGHRA, CDR2 YSYEKL. CDR3 nucleotides: TGCGCCAGCAGCCAAGAACAGGACGACGGGGGCTACACCTTC. This gives the protein CASSQEQDDGGYTF.